This T cell receptor beta chain was obtained from a study of neurological immune-mediated disorders. Germline loops: CDR1 LNHDA, CDR2 SQIVND (reference sequence). V lost 0 bases and J 4 bases, leaving 6 bases between the germline ends. The CDR3 covers 14 residues. TCRdb re-called the 5' RACE reads through MiXCR, storing one row per CDR3 protein. The data show some 78,000 distinct CDR3 sequences, approximately 5% seen once. The sequencing sample was made of PBMCs. The chain couples TRBV19 to TRBJ2-2; D possibly matches TRBD1 or TRBD2 (5 bases each). The source of this sequence is a woman aged 30 to 39 with multiple sclerosis. The DNA for the CDR3 is TGTGCCAGTAGTATAGAGAGGGGCACCGGGGAGCTGTTTTTT. This gives the protein CASSIERGTGELFF.